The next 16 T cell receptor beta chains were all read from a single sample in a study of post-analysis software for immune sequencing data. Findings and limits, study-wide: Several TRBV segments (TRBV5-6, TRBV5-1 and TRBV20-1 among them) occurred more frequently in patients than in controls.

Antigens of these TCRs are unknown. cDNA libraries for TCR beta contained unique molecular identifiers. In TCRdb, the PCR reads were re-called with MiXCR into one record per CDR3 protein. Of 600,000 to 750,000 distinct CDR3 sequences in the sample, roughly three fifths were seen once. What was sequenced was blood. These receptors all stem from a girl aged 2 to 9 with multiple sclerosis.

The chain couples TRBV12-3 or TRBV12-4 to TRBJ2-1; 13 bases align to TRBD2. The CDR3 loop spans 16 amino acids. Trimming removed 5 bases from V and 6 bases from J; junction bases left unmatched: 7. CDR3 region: CASSPLLAGGGNEQFF. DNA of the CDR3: TGTGCCAGCAGTCCCTTACTAGCGGGGGGGGGCAATGAGCAGTTCTTC.

The CDR3 nucleotides are TGCAGCGGCGCCCTTGGGGCGGGTTGGGATGAGCAGTTCTTC. Amino acids: CSGALGAGWDEQFF. The chain links TRBV29-1 to TRBJ2-1; tentatively, D is TRBD1 or TRBD2 (5 bases each). In germline, CDR1 is SQVTM, CDR2 ANQGSEA. This CDR3 has 14 amino acids. Trimming removed 7 bases from V and 8 bases from J, with 21 bases in between.

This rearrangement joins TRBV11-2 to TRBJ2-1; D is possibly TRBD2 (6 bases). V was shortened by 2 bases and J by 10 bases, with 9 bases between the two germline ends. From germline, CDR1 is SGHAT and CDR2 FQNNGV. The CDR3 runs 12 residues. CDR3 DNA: TGTGCCAGCAGCTTAACGGGAGTCGAGCAGTTCTTC. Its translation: CASSLTGVEQFF. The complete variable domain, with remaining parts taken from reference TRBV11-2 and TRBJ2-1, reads EAGVAQSPRYKIIEKRQSVAFWCNPISGHATLYWYQQILGQGPKLLIQFQNNGVVDDSQLPKDRFSAERLKGVDSTLKIQPAKLEDSAVYLCASSLTGVEQFFGPGTRLTVL.

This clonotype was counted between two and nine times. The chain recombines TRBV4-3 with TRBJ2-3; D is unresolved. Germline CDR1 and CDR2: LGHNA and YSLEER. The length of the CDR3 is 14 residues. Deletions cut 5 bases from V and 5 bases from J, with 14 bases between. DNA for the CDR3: TGCGCCAGCAGCAACGGCGATGAAGGAGATACGCAGTATTTT. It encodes CASSNGDEGDTQYF.

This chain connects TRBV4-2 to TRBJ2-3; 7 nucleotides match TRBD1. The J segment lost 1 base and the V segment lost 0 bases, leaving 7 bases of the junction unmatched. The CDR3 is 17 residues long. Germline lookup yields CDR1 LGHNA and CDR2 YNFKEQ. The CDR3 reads CASSQDPTGDGTDTQYF. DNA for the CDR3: TGTGCCAGCAGCCAAGACCCCACAGGGGACGGCACAGATACGCAGTATTTT.

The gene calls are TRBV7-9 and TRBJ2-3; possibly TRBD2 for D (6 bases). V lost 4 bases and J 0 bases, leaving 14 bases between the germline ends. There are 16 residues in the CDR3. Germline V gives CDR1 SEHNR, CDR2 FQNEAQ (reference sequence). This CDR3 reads CASSSASDPSTDTQYF. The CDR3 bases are TGTGCCAGCAGCTCTGCTAGCGACCCTAGCACAGATACGCAGTATTTT.

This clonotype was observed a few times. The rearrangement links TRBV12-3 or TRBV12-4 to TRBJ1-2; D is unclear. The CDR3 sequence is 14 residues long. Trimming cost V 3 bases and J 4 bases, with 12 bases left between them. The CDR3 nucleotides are TGTGCCAGCAGTTTTGACATCCCTCGCTATGGCTACACCTTC. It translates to CASSFDIPRYGYTF.

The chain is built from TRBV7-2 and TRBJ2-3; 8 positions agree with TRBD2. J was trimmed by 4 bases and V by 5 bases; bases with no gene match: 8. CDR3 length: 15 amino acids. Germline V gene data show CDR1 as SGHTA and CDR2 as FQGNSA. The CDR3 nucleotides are TGTGCCAGCAGCCCCCAGCGGGGGCGCGCAGATACGCAGTATTTT. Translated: CASSPQRGRADTQYF. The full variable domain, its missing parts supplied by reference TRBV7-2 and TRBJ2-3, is GAGVSQSPSNKVTEKGKDVELRCDPISGHTALYWYRQSLGQGLEFLIYFQGNSAPDKSGLPSDRFSAERTGGSVSTLTIQRTQQEDSAVYLCASSPQRGRADTQYFGPGTRLTVL.

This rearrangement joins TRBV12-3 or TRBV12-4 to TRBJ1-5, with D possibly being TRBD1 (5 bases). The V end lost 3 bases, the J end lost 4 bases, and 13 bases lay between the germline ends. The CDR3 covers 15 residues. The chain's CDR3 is CASSFDTGRNQPQHF. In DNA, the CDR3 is TGTGCCAGCAGTTTTGATACAGGCCGGAATCAGCCCCAGCATTTT.

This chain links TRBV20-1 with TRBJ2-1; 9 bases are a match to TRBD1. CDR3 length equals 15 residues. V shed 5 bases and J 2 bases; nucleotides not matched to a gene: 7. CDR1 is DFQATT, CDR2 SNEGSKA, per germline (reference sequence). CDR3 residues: CSAARDRVPYNEQFF. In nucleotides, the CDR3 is TGCAGTGCTGCCCGGGACAGGGTCCCCTACAATGAGCAGTTCTTC.

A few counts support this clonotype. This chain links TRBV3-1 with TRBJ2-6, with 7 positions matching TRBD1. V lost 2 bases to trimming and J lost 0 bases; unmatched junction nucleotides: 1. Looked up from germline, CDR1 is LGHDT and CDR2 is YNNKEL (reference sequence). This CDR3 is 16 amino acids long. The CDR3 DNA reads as TGTGCCAGCAGCCAACGACAGGGCTCTGGGGCCAACGTCCTGACTTTC. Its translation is CASSQRQGSGANVLTF.

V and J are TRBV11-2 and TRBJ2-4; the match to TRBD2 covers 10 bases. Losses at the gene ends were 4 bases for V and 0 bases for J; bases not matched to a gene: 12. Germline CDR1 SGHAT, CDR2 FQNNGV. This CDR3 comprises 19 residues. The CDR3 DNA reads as TGTGCCAGCAGCTCCCTACTAGCGGGGAAATCCGTAGCCAAAAACATTCAGTACTTC. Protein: CASSSLLAGKSVAKNIQYF.

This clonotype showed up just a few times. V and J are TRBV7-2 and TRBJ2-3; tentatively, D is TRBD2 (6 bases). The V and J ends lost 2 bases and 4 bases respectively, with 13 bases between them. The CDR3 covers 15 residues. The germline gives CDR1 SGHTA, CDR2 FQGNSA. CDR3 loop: CASSLYGDSPDTQYF. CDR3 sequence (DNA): TGTGCCAGCAGCTTATACGGGGACTCTCCAGATACGCAGTATTTT.

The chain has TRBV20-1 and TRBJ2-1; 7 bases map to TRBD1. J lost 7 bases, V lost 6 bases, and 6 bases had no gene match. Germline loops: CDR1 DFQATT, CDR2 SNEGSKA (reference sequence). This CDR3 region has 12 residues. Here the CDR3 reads CSASDRVNEQFF. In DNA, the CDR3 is TGCAGTGCCTCTGACAGGGTGAATGAGCAGTTCTTC.

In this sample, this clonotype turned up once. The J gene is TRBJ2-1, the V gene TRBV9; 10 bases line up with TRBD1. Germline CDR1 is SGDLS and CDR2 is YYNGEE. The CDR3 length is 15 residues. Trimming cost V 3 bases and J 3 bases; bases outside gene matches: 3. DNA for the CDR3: TGTGCCAGCAGCGCGGGACAGGGGCTCTACAATGAGCAGTTCTTC. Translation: CASSAGQGLYNEQFF.

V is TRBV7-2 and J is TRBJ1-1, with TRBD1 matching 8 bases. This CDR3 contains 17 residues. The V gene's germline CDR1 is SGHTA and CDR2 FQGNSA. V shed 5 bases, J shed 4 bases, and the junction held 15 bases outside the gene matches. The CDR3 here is CASSRFGRQGMGTEAFF. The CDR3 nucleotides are TGTGCCAGCAGCCGATTCGGGAGACAGGGGATGGGCACTGAAGCTTTCTTT.